These 15 T cell receptor beta chains were all obtained from the same sample, sequenced in a study of blood T cells in healthy people across ages. Sample-barcoded 5' priming and a J-beta primer mix drove a second PCR of about 6 to 12 cycles. TCRdb ran MiXCR on the 5' RACE reads and lists one entry per CDR3 protein. Of 1.5 million to 1.8 million distinct CDR3 sequences in the sample, approximately 43% were seen once. Sequencing was done on a sample of blood. These receptor sequences come from a woman in her late teens or twenties in good health.

The chain couples TRBV6-2 or TRBV6-3 to TRBJ2-3; TRBD2 matches 10 bases. This CDR3 has 14 residues. The germline V gene has CDR1 MNHEY and CDR2 SVGEGT. After removal of 7 bases from V and 12 bases from J, the junction contained 13 bases not matched to a gene. CDR3 in amino acids: CASTKPASGGLQYF. The CDR3 bases are TGTGCCAGCACAAAACCAGCTAGCGGGGGCCTCCAGTATTTT.

The chain is built from TRBV12-5 and TRBJ2-1; a possible D gene is TRBD2 (6 bases). The V gene lost 5 bases and the J gene lost 5 bases, with 19 bases spanning the gap. Germline V gives CDR1 LGHNT, CDR2 FRNRAP. CDR3 length: 16 amino acids. CDR3 loop: CASGPSGTLGHNEQFF. CDR3 coding DNA: TGTGCTAGTGGTCCTTCCGGGACTCTAGGACACAATGAGCAGTTCTTC.

The table lists this clonotype with a few counts. The gene calls are TRBV27 and TRBJ2-1; D may be TRBD2 (6 bases). This CDR3 has 16 amino acids. CDR1 is MNHEY, CDR2 SMNVEV, per germline (reference sequence). V was cut by 0 bases and J by 1 base, with 10 bases left in between. The CDR3 here is CASSLSSGRSYNEQFF. The DNA of the CDR3 is TGTGCCAGCAGTTTATCATCGGGGAGGTCCTACAATGAGCAGTTCTTC.

There are many counts of this clonotype. CDR3 residues: CSASLAGPLYNEQFF. As DNA, the CDR3 is TGCAGTGCTAGTCTAGCGGGGCCACTATACAATGAGCAGTTCTTC. J is TRBJ2-1 and V is TRBV20-1; 9 bases are shared with TRBD2. Germline values: CDR1 DFQATT, CDR2 SNEGSKA (reference sequence). The junction had 7 bases not matched to a gene; V was cut back by 3 bases and J by 4 bases. The CDR3 contains 15 residues.

The V gene is TRBV7-2, the J gene TRBJ2-7, with D possibly matching TRBD2 (6 bases). Germline V gene lookup returns CDR1 SGHTA and CDR2 FQGNSA. The CDR3 is 14 residues long. V shed 4 bases and J shed 5 bases, with 15 bases lying between them. The DNA of the CDR3 is TGTGCCAGCAGCTACCGGGAGCTCTACAACGAGCAGTACTTC. Its protein product is CASSYRELYNEQYF.

This clonotype was counted many times. This rearrangement joins TRBV7-9 to TRBJ1-1; D gene unclear. The CDR3 is 14 residues long. Trimming pared 1 base from V and 0 bases from J, leaving 6 bases between. From germline, CDR1 is SEHNR and CDR2 FQNEAQ (reference sequence). This CDR3 reads CASSLGLLNTEAFF. The CDR3 bases are TGTGCCAGCAGCTTAGGACTGCTGAACACTGAAGCTTTCTTT.

The chain recombines TRBV7-3 with TRBJ2-3; 7 bases fit TRBD1. The CDR3 spans 14 residues. Trimming cost V 8 bases and J 4 bases; bases outside gene matches: 9. The germline gives CDR1 SGHTA, CDR2 FQGTGA. The chain's CDR3 is CASLLRDSSDTQYF. CDR3 sequence (DNA): TGTGCCAGCCTCCTACGGGACAGTTCAGATACGCAGTATTTT.

The DNA of the CDR3 is TGTGCCAGCAGTTACTCGACCAGGCAGCCCCAGCATTTT. Protein product: CASSYSTRQPQHF. J is TRBJ1-5 and V is TRBV6-5; D gene ambiguous. From germline, CDR1 is MNHEY and CDR2 SVGAGI. Trimming took off 0 bases at V and 7 bases at J, with 7 bases between the two ends. The CDR3 is 13 residues long.

This clonotype was seen a few times. The chain couples TRBV6-5 to TRBJ1-1; D not certain. Germline V gene data show CDR1 as MNHEY and CDR2 as SVGAGI. The CDR3 has 13 residues. V was clipped by 2 bases and J by 2 bases, with 6 bases between them. CDR3: CASSYMENTEAFF. CDR3 DNA: TGTGCCAGCAGTTACATGGAAAACACTGAAGCTTTCTTT.

The CDR3, as DNA: TGCAGTGCCAGACTAGCGGGAGGGCCAGGAGAGACCCAGTACTTC. Translation gives CSARLAGGPGETQYF. This chain connects TRBV20-1 to TRBJ2-5, with 14 bases identical to TRBD2. V lost 6 bases to trimming and J lost 4 bases; unmatched junction nucleotides: 7. This CDR3 has 15 amino acids. Germline lookup yields CDR1 DFQATT and CDR2 SNEGSKA (reference sequence).

This clonotype has just a few counts. The J gene is TRBJ2-7, the V gene TRBV28; 8 bases fit TRBD1. Germline CDR1 and CDR2: MDHEN and SYDVKM. With 6 bases clipped from V and 3 bases from J, the junction kept 7 bases outside the gene matches. The CDR3 runs to 14 residues. In DNA form, the CDR3 reads TGTGCCAGCAGCGTCGACAGGGGAATCTACGAGCAGTACTTC. It is translated as CASSVDRGIYEQYF.

This clonotype was picked up a small number of times. The V and J genes are TRBV7-2 and TRBJ2-5; TRBD1 or TRBD2 may be the D gene (5 bases each). Near its end, the DNA agrees better with TRBJ2-7, so the J call may be wrong. CDR1 and CDR2 from the germline V gene are SGHTA and FQGNSA. This CDR3 contains 16 residues. CDR3 region: CASSLGQPGPYYEQYF. The CDR3 DNA is TGTGCCAGCAGCTTAGGGCAGCCGGGACCCTACTACGAGCAGTACTTC.

The chain recombines TRBV12-3 or TRBV12-4 with TRBJ1-4, with no clear D. V lost 7 bases, J lost 3 bases, and 12 bases lay in between. The CDR3 has 14 residues. CDR3 DNA sequence: TGTGCCAGCACTCAGCGCTACCCTAATGAAAAACTGTTTTTT. Residues: CASTQRYPNEKLFF.

V and J are TRBV5-1 and TRBJ2-1; perhaps TRBD2 as D (5 bases). The J call is in doubt because the DNA end fits TRBJ2-7 better. Germline V CDR1 and CDR2: SGHRS, YFSETQ. The length of the CDR3 is 15 residues. Written as DNA, the CDR3 is TGCGCCAGCAGCTTAGCGGAGCCCGTCTACAATGAGCAGTACTTC. This encodes CASSLAEPVYNEQYF.

The CDR3 sequence: CASSQNRQGQETQYF. In nucleotides, the CDR3 is TGTGCCAGCAGCCAAAACCGACAGGGCCAAGAGACCCAGTACTTC. This chain links TRBV7-9 with TRBJ2-5; TRBD1 aligns across 7 bases. V lost 5 bases and J lost 1; bases outside the gene matches: 7. The CDR3 is 15 residues long. Germline V gene sequence: CDR1 SEHNR, CDR2 FQNEAQ (reference sequence).